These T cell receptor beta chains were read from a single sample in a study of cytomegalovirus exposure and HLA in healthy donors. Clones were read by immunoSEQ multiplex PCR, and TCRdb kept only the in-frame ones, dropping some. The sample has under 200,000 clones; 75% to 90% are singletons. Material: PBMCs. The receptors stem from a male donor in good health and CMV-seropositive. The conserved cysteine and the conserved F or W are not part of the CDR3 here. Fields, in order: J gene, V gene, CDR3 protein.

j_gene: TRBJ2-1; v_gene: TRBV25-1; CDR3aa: ASSDHQRGMGNEQF
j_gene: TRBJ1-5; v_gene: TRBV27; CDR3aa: ASSPGQGGQPQH
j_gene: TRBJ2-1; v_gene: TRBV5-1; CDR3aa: ASSPGGPLGGENEQF
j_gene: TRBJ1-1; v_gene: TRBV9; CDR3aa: ASSVEERTRVEAF
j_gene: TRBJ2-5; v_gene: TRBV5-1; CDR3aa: ASSLFPGTIQETQY
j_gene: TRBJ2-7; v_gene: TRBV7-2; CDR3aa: ASSRRVAGQNYEQY
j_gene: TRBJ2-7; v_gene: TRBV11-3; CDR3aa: ASSFGGQPYEQY
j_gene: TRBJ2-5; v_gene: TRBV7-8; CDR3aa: ASSLRGGRTETQY
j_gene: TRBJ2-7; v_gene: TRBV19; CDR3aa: ASSIGSGVYVEQY
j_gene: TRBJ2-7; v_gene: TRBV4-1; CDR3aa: ASSQAGPGKEGEQY
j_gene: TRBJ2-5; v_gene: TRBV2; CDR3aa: ASSRQETQY
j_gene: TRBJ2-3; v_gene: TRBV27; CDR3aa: ASSSWTSGGRTDTQY
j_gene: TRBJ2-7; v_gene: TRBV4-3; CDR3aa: ASSQQTRSYEQY